This T cell receptor beta chain derives from a study of blood T cell repertoires in COVID-19. Study-level information: The United States, Italy and Spain were the sources of the acute and convalescent COVID-19 samples. The cDNA or gDNA used as material had been derived from T cells, B-cell-depleted T cells, or PBMCs.

Germline V gene lookup returns CDR1 SEHNR and CDR2 FQNEAQ (reference sequence). With V trimmed by 5 bases and J by 4 bases, 7 bases remained unmatched. The CDR3 covers 14 residues. Authors' processing steps: Estimation of nucleated cell counts was performed using reference gene primer amplification. Sequenced by immunoSEQ multiplex PCR; TCRdb stores in-frame clones only, minus some. V and J calls and clone size are given by that table; D and trimming were obtained from the DNA. The table shows some 43,000 clones, with 70% to 85% occurring only once. This rearrangement joins TRBV7-9 to TRBJ2-5, with 7 bases matching TRBD1. This clonotype was obtained from a man aged 50 or older with active COVID-19. The sequenced sample consisted of peripheral blood. CDR3 DNA: TGTGCCAGCAGCGCCCCGGGACAGCTAGAGACCCAGTACTTC. Amino acids: CASSAPGQLETQYF.